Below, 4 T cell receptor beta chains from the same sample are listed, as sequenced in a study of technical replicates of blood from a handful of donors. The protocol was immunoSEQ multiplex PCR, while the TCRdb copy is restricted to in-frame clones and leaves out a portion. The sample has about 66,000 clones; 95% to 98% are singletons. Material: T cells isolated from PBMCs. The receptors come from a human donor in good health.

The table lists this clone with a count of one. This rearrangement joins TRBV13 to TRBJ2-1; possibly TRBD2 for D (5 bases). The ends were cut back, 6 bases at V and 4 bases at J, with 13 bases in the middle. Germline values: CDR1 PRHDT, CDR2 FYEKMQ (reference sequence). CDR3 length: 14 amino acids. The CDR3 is CASRPSGLYNEQFF. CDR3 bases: TGTGCCAGCAGGCCCTCGGGGTTATACAATGAGCAGTTCTTC.

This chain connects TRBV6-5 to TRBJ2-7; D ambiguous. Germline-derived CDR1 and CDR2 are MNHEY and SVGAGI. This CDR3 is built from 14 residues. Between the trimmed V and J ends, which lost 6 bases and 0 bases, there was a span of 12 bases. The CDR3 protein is CASSRLGTSYEQYF. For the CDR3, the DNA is TGTGCCAGCAGCCGACTCGGAACCTCCTACGAGCAGTACTTC.

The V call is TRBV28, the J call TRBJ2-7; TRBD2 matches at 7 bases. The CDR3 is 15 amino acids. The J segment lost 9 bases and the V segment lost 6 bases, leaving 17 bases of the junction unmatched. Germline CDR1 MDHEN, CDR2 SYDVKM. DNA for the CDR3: TGTGCCAGCAGCCCAGCGGGAATGGCTCTACGAGGGCAGTACTTC. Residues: CASSPAGMALRGQYF.

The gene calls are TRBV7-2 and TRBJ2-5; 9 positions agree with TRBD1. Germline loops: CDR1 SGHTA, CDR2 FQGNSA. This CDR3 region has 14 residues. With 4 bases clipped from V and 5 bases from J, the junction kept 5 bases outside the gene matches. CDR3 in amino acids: CASSSGQGRETQYF. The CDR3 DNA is TGTGCCAGCAGCTCCGGACAGGGGAGGGAGACCCAGTACTTC.